This T cell receptor (beta chain) stems from a study of blood T cell repertoires in COVID-19. Across the study: The United States, Italy and Spain provided the acute and convalescent COVID-19 samples. Sample material is recorded as cDNA or gDNA derived from T cells, B-cell-depleted T cells, or PBMCs.

This clone turned up a few times. The ends were cut back, 1 base at V and 1 base at J, with 6 bases in the middle. This CDR3 spans 13 amino acids. Germline V lookup: CDR1 SGHDT, CDR2 YYEEEE. Authors' processing steps: Reference gene primer amplification in the assay estimated nucleated cell counts. Profiling relied on immunoSEQ multiplex PCR, and the TCRdb table lists in-frame clones only, not all of them. Clone size and the V and J calls come from that table; the DNA yielded D and trimming. This repertoire shows 250,000 or so clones, about 89% found once; its top ten account for around 2.4%. Sequenced material: PBMCs or T cells enriched from blood (not recorded which). This clonotype originated in a woman aged 18-29 years who had recovered from COVID-19. V and J are TRBV5-6 and TRBJ2-7, with D unresolved. CDR3 bases: TGTGCCAGCAGCTTGCGGAGATCCTACGAGCAGTACTTC. Translating gives CASSLRRSYEQYF.